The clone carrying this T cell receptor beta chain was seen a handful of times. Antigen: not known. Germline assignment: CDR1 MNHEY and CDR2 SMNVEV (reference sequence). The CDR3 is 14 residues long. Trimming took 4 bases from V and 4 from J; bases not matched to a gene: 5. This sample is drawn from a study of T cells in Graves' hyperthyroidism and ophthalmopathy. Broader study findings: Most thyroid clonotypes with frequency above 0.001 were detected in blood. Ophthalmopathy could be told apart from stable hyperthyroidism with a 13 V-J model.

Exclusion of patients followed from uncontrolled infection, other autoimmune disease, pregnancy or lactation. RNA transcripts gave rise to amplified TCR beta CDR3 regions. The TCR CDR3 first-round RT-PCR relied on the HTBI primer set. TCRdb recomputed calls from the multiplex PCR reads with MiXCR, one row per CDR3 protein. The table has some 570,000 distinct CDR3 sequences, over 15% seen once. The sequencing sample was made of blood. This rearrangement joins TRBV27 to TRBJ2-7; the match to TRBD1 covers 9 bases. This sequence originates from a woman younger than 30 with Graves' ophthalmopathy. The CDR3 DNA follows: TGTGCCAGCAGTTCGACAGGGGGGAAGTACGAGCAGTACTTC. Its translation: CASSSTGGKYEQYF.